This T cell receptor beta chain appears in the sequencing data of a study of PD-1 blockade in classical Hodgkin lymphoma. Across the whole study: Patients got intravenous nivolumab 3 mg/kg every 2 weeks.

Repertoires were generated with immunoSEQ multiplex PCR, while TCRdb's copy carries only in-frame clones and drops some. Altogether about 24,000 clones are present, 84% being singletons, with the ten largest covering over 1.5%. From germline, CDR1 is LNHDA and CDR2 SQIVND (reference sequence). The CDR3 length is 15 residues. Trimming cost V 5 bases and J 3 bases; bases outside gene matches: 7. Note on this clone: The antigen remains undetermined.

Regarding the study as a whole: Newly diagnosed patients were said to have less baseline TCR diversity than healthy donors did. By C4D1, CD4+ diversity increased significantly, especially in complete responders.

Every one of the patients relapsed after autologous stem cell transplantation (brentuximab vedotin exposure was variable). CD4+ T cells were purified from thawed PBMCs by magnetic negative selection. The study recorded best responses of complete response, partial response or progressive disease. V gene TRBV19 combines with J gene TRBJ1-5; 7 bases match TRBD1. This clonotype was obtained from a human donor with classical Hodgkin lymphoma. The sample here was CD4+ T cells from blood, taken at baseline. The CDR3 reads CASSRDSNLNQPQHF. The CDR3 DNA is TGTGCCAGTAGTCGGGACAGCAATCTCAATCAGCCCCAGCATTTT.